Below are 23 T cell receptor beta chains sequenced from a single sample in a study of Graves' ophthalmopathy and Graves' hyperthyroidism. Amplified TCR beta CDR3 regions were obtained using RNA transcripts as template. HTBI-primed first-round RT-PCR preceded second-round multiplex PCR. MiXCR, applied by TCRdb to the multiplex PCR reads, yields one record per CDR3 protein. Here the sample spans roughly 700,000 distinct CDR3 sequences, about 44% being singletons. Sequenced material: peripheral blood. The source is an adult man with Graves' ophthalmopathy.

Only a few counts were recorded for this clonotype. V is TRBV7-9 and J is TRBJ2-7; tentative D call: TRBD1 (7 bases). The CDR3 runs to 16 residues. V lost 4 bases and J 4 bases, leaving 20 bases between the germline ends. Germline CDR1 is SEHNR and CDR2 is FQNEAQ (reference sequence). The CDR3: CASSSYRGTEWYEQYF. The CDR3 DNA is TGTGCCAGCAGCTCCTATCGGGGGACAGAGTGGTACGAGCAGTACTTC.

At least ten counts were recorded for this clonotype. The chain recombines TRBV29-1 with TRBJ1-1, with D possibly being TRBD1 (6 bases). Trimming stripped 6 bases from V and 4 bases from J, with 12 bases between. The CDR3 is 12 residues long. The germline V gene encodes CDR1 SQVTM and CDR2 ANQGSEA. The CDR3 DNA reads TGCAGCGTGGAGGTAGGGGGCACTGAAGCTTTCTTT. Translation: CSVEVGGTEAFF.

The V call is TRBV7-9, the J call TRBJ2-2; 8 bases are shared with TRBD2. Trimming at V came to 5 bases and at J to 7 bases, leaving 6 bases not matched to a gene. The CDR3 is made up of 14 amino acids. The germline V gene has CDR1 SEHNR and CDR2 FQNEAQ (reference sequence). CDR3 DNA sequence: TGTGCCAGCAGCCAGGGACTAGTCGACGGGGAGCTGTTTTTT. Amino acids: CASSQGLVDGELFF.

J is TRBJ1-2 and V is TRBV9, with 7 bases lining up with TRBD1. The CDR3 is 16 residues long. Germline values: CDR1 SGDLS, CDR2 YYNGEE. V lost 0 bases and J lost 4; bases outside the gene matches: 9. DNA of the CDR3: TGTGCCAGCAGCGTAGGGGGGGACAGAGACCCCTATGGCTACACCTTC. Amino acids: CASSVGGDRDPYGYTF. Full variable domain (missing parts from reference TRBV9 and TRBJ1-2): DSGVTQTPKHLITATGQRVTLRCSPRSGDLSVYWYQQSLDQGLQFLIQYYNGEERAKGNILERFSAQQFPDLHSELNLSSLELGDSALYFCASSVGGDRDPYGYTFGSGTRLTVV.

A single count supports this clonotype. The chain recombines TRBV15 with TRBJ1-2, with 8 positions matching TRBD1. Germline loops: CDR1 LNHNV, CDR2 YYDKDF (reference sequence). The V gene end was trimmed by 3 bases and the J gene end by 8 bases; junction bases not matched to a gene: 5. CDR3 size: 13 residues. CDR3 nucleotide sequence: TGTGCCACCAGCAGTGAGGACAGGGTCGGCTACACCTTC. It specifies CATSSEDRVGYTF.

This clonotype was seen ten or more times. CDR3 nucleotide sequence: TGCAGTGCTAGATATCAGGGATCTAATGAAAAACTGTTTTTT. Amino acids: CSARYQGSNEKLFF. V gene TRBV20-1 combines with J gene TRBJ1-4; D might be TRBD1 (5 bases). Trimming removed 2 bases from V and 3 bases from J, with 10 bases in between. The CDR3 consists of 14 residues. Looked up from germline, CDR1 is DFQATT and CDR2 is SNEGSKA (reference sequence).

The chain carries TRBV19 and TRBJ2-5; 7 bases align to TRBD2. The germline CDR1 and CDR2 sequences are LNHDA and SQIVND (reference sequence). With 6 bases clipped from V and 6 bases from J, the junction kept 16 bases outside the gene matches. This CDR3 comprises 16 residues. CDR3 residues: CASSYVGEGREKTQYF. CDR3 DNA sequence: TGTGCCAGTAGCTACGTCGGAGAGGGGAGGGAAAAGACCCAGTACTTC.

This rearrangement joins TRBV4-3 to TRBJ2-7; D is perhaps TRBD1 or TRBD2 (6 bases each). This CDR3 spans 15 amino acids. In germline, CDR1 is LGHNA, CDR2 YSLEER. The V end was cut by 1 base, the J end by 3 bases, with 13 bases between. DNA for the CDR3: TGCGCCAGCAGCCAAGCTACGGGGGCTTACTACGAGCAGTACTTC. This encodes CASSQATGAYYEQYF.

The CDR3 spells CASSSGGSNPPLHF. The DNA of the CDR3 is TGTGCCAGCAGCTCAGGGGGCTCGAATCCACCCCTCCACTTT. V usage is TRBV7-2 and J usage is TRBJ1-6; TRBD1 aligns across 8 bases. CDR3 length: 14 amino acids. Germline CDR1 is SGHTA and CDR2 is FQGNSA. V was pared by 4 bases and J by 11 bases, with 7 bases of the junction left unmatched.

This clonotype was found a few times. The chain links TRBV19 to TRBJ2-7; a weak D match, TRBD2 (8 bases). Germline CDR1 is LNHDA and CDR2 is SQIVND (reference sequence). CDR3 length: 16 residues. The V end was cut by 5 bases, the J end by 5 bases, with 22 bases between. CDR3 loop: CASSRGGQQLRHEQYF. In DNA, the CDR3 is TGTGCCAGTAGTCGGGGGGGACAGCAACTTCGGCACGAGCAGTACTTC.

As for this clonotype: A junction end diverges from the germline sequence, so it may reflect a read error. The rearrangement links TRBV12-3 or TRBV12-4 to TRBJ1-4; no clear D gene. The CDR3 has 14 amino acids. CDR3 in DNA: TGTGCCAGCAGTCCGCGCCGTTTGAATGAAAAACCGTTTTTT. Its protein is CASSPRRLNEKPFF.

The table lists this clonotype with many counts. This CDR3 reads CAISGGGQGARQPQHF. CDR3 bases: TGTGCCATCAGTGGGGGGGGACAGGGGGCAAGACAGCCCCAGCATTTT. The chain links TRBV10-3 to TRBJ1-5; TRBD1 agrees at 12 bases. Losses at the gene ends were 4 bases for V and 7 bases for J; bases not matched to a gene: 8. Germline V lookup: CDR1 ENHRY, CDR2 SYGVKD. This CDR3 comprises 16 residues.

Comments on this clonotype: The junction and the germline gene differ at one end; a read error may be behind it. CDR3 residues: CAVSEDRAGETQYF. CDR3 in DNA: TGTGCCGTCAGTGAGGACAGGGCAGGGGAGACCCAGTACTTC. The chain joins TRBV10-3 to TRBJ2-5; TRBD1 agrees at 8 bases. CDR3 length equals 14 residues. Germline CDR1 ENHRY, CDR2 SYGVKD.

The chain has TRBV20-1 and TRBJ1-1; 7 positions match TRBD1. Germline loops: CDR1 DFQATT, CDR2 SNEGSKA (reference sequence). V lost 2 bases, J lost 4 bases, and 7 bases stayed unmatched. There are 14 residues in the CDR3. This chain's CDR3 is CSARPPTGSTEAFF. In DNA form, the CDR3 reads TGCAGTGCTAGACCCCCGACAGGGAGCACTGAAGCTTTCTTT.

V and J are TRBV25-1 and TRBJ1-6; TRBD1 matches 10 bases. The CDR3 sequence is 15 residues long. V gave up 4 bases and J gave up 8 bases; unmatched junction bases: 5. Germline V CDR1 and CDR2: MGHDK, SYGVNS. CDR3 region: CASSAAGTGDSPLHF. Written as DNA, the CDR3 is TGTGCCAGCAGTGCTGCCGGGACAGGGGATTCACCCCTCCACTTT. Full variable domain (remainder filled in from reference TRBV25-1 and TRBJ1-6): EADIYQTPRYLVIGTGKKITLECSQTMGHDKMYWYQQDPGMELHLIHYSYGVNSTEKGDLSSESTVSRIRTEHFPLTLESARPSHTSQYLCASSAAGTGDSPLHFGNGTRLTVT.

This clonotype was picked up a small number of times. The J gene is TRBJ1-5, the V gene TRBV24-1; no clear D. Looked up from germline, CDR1 is KGHDR and CDR2 is SFDVKD. This CDR3 contains 9 residues. V shed 8 bases and J shed 5 bases, with 0 bases lying between them. CDR3 in amino acids: CATNQPQHF. The CDR3 DNA reads as TGTGCCACCAATCAGCCCCAGCATTTT.

The chain employs TRBV20-1 and TRBJ2-5; 7 bases line up with TRBD2. V was pared by 0 bases and J by 5 bases, with 12 bases of the junction left unmatched. The CDR3 contains 16 residues. Germline V lookup: CDR1 DFQATT, CDR2 SNEGSKA (reference sequence). Here the CDR3 DNA reads TGCAGTGCTAGAGAAGAGACTAGCTCTTTGATGGAGACCCAGTACTTC. Protein: CSAREETSSLMETQYF.

This clonotype showed up many times. A read error may account for a junction end that differs from germline. The rearrangement joins TRBV7-7 to TRBJ1-1; D gene unclear. This CDR3 has 13 amino acids. From germline, CDR1 is SSHAT and CDR2 FNYEAQ (reference sequence). This CDR3 is CASSLSRYTEAFF. The CDR3 coding sequence is TGTGCTAGCAGCCTTTCAAGGTACACTGAAGCTTTCTTT.

The chain links TRBV2 to TRBJ2-7; the D gene is possibly TRBD2 (6 bases). The CDR3 is 14 residues long. Germline assignment: CDR1 SNHLY and CDR2 FYNNEI. V lost 6 bases, J lost 2 bases, and 14 bases lay in between. The chain's CDR3 is CASRPGTVPYEQYF. The CDR3 bases are TGTGCCAGCAGACCCGGGACTGTCCCCTACGAGCAGTACTTC.

This clonotype was recorded a few times. This chain connects TRBV29-1 to TRBJ1-2; D might be TRBD1 (6 bases). Germline V gene sequence: CDR1 SQVTM, CDR2 ANQGSEA. V was trimmed by 6 bases and J by 0 bases, leaving 23 bases between them. This CDR3 contains 17 residues. CDR3 coding DNA: TGCAGCGTGGAGCCCAGGGGCCGGGGGTTAGCTAACTATGGCTACACCTTC. This translates into CSVEPRGRGLANYGYTF.

This clonotype was detected ten times or more. The V and J genes are TRBV12-3 or TRBV12-4 and TRBJ1-4, with D maybe TRBD1 (6 bases). This CDR3 is built from 13 residues. Trimming shortened V by 6 bases and J by 10 bases, and 15 bases separated the two germline ends. The CDR3 region has the DNA TGTGCCAGCAGACCTCCAGGGGACGCAAAACTGTTTTTT. Its protein product is CASRPPGDAKLFF.

This chain links TRBV30 with TRBJ1-5; possibly TRBD1 for D (5 bases). Germline CDR1 and CDR2: GTSNPN and SVGIG (reference sequence). This CDR3 contains 13 residues. V was cut by 3 bases and J by 7 bases, with 13 bases left in between. CDR3 bases: TGTGCCTGGAGCCGGGGCGCAGGGCAGCCCCAGCATTTT. Residues: CAWSRGAGQPQHF.

This clonotype was recorded at least ten times. This chain links TRBV7-2 with TRBJ1-5; perhaps TRBD1 as D (5 bases). Germline V gene lookup returns CDR1 SGHTA and CDR2 FQGNSA. The CDR3 has 16 residues. V was cut by 5 bases and J by 4 bases, with 18 bases left in between. The CDR3 bases are TGTGCCAGCAGCCTTAGTGGGGTCAGGGCGAATCAGCCCCAGCATTTT. As protein: CASSLSGVRANQPQHF.